The next 24 T cell receptor beta chains were all read from a single sample in a study of regulatory T cells in long-lasting Graves disease. Construction of the TCR beta libraries employed iRepertoire HTBI primers in conjunction with Arm-PCR of CDR3 regions. TCRdb ran MiXCR on the multiplex PCR reads and lists one entry per CDR3 protein. The sample has roughly 500,000 distinct CDR3 sequences; approximately 22% are singletons. Time point specified: persistent/refractory GD, antithyroid drugs over 5 years with positive TRAb. The TCR library was prepared using RNA isolated from PBMCs. The sequences come from peripheral blood mononuclear cells (PBMCs), collected when the disease was refractory, from a patient treated with antithyroid drugs. Source of these receptors: a female donor with Graves disease.

This clonotype was seen only once. This may be a read error, as it is one base from a much larger clone. The chain joins TRBV15 to TRBJ1-1; D remains unclear. The V and J ends lost 8 bases and 0 bases respectively, with 10 bases between them. Germline assignment: CDR1 LNHNV and CDR2 YYDKDF (reference sequence). CDR3 length: 13 amino acids. The CDR3 loop reads CATGISVNTEAFF. The CDR3 bases are TGTGCCACCGGCATTTCAGTGAACACTGAAGCTTTCTTT.

The gene calls are TRBV28 and TRBJ2-1, with TRBD2 identical over 13 bases. The germline V gene has CDR1 MDHEN and CDR2 SYDVKM. V lost 5 bases, J lost 5 bases, and 3 bases stayed unmatched. The length of the CDR3 is 15 residues. CDR3 DNA: TGTGCCAGCAGTCCACTAGCGGGAGGGAACAATGAGCAGTTCTTC. It encodes CASSPLAGGNNEQFF.

This clonotype occurred many times. This chain uses TRBV2 with TRBJ1-6; D may be TRBD1 (5 bases). Germline CDR1 SNHLY, CDR2 FYNNEI. The CDR3 covers 16 residues. V dropped 4 bases and J dropped 9 bases, with 19 bases sitting between them. Written as DNA, the CDR3 is TGTGCCAGCAGTGGGAGAGGGGTGGGGATCTTTTCACCCCTCCACTTT. It specifies CASSGRGVGIFSPLHF.

This clonotype was recorded many times. This rearrangement joins TRBV25-1 to TRBJ1-5, with TRBD1 as a possible D gene (6 bases). Between the trimmed V and J ends, which lost 1 base and 2 bases, there was a span of 12 bases. Germline loops: CDR1 MGHDK, CDR2 SYGVNS. This CDR3 comprises 16 residues. CDR3 region: CASSEWGGSGNQPQHF. The CDR3 DNA sequence: TGTGCCAGCAGTGAATGGGGGGGCTCGGGCAATCAGCCCCAGCATTTT.

The J gene is TRBJ1-2, the V gene TRBV5-5; TRBD1 might be the D (6 bases). CDR3 size: 18 residues. The germline V gene has CDR1 SGHKS and CDR2 YYEKEE (reference sequence). The V end lost 1 base, the J end lost 4 bases, and 23 bases lay between the germline ends. The CDR3 here is CASSLLVGGPGEFYGYTF. CDR3 sequence (DNA): TGTGCCAGCAGCTTGCTGGTCGGAGGGCCAGGGGAGTTCTATGGCTACACCTTC.

This clonotype was found a few times. The DNA for the CDR3 is TGTGCCAGCAGTCCCCCCCGACAGGGGTCTAACTATGGCTACACCTTC. It yields the protein CASSPPRQGSNYGYTF. V gene TRBV7-8 combines with J gene TRBJ1-2, with 8 bases identical to TRBD1. CDR3 length equals 16 residues. Germline CDR1 reads SGHVS; CDR2 reads FQNEAQ. Trimming cost V 6 bases and J 0 bases; bases outside gene matches: 9.

This clonotype turned up a few times. The chain employs TRBV28 and TRBJ2-3, with D perhaps TRBD1 (5 bases). Looked up from germline, CDR1 is MDHEN and CDR2 is SYDVKM. This CDR3 contains 15 residues. The germline V and J ends were trimmed by 2 bases and 2 bases, with 11 bases remaining between them. CDR3 DNA sequence: TGTGCCAGCAGTTTACCGAAAGGGGTCACAGATACGCAGTATTTT. Amino acid sequence: CASSLPKGVTDTQYF.

This clonotype came up once. The V and J genes are TRBV5-1 and TRBJ2-2; no reliable D call. Trimming stripped 2 bases from V and 5 bases from J, with 16 bases between. This CDR3 has 16 amino acids. CDR1 SGHRS and CDR2 YFSETQ come from the germline V gene. The DNA for the CDR3 is TGCGCCAGCAGCTTATATGCTGACCTCGATACCGGGGAGCTGTTTTTT. Its protein is CASSLYADLDTGELFF.

The chain links TRBV3-1 to TRBJ1-1, with unresolved D. V gave up 5 bases and J gave up 4 bases, with 11 bases separating them. The germline V gene encodes CDR1 LGHDT and CDR2 YNNKEL (reference sequence). The CDR3 contains 13 residues. Here the CDR3 reads CASSGSGSTEAFF. In DNA, the CDR3 is TGTGCCAGCAGCGGATCGGGGTCCACTGAAGCTTTCTTT.

The table lists this clonotype with many counts. This chain uses TRBV2 with TRBJ2-5, with 9 bases matching TRBD1. V lost 8 bases, J lost 4 bases, and 8 bases stayed unmatched. The CDR3 spans 14 residues. Germline V gene data show CDR1 as SNHLY and CDR2 as FYNNEI. The DNA of the CDR3 is TGTGCCAGCCGCCGACAGGGGGTAGGAGAGACCCAGTACTTC. Encoded protein: CASRRQGVGETQYF.

The V gene is TRBV28, the J gene TRBJ1-5; 10 bases fit TRBD1. CDR1 is MDHEN and CDR2 is SYDVKM in the germline V gene. Losses at the gene ends were 5 bases for V and 5 bases for J; bases not matched to a gene: 9. This CDR3 contains 16 residues. The CDR3 loop is CASSHLTGTGDQPQHF. The CDR3 DNA follows: TGTGCCAGCAGTCATTTAACCGGGACAGGGGATCAGCCCCAGCATTTT.

This clonotype showed up just a few times. The rearrangement links TRBV6-1 to TRBJ2-4; tentative D call: TRBD2 (6 bases). CDR3 size: 14 residues. CDR1 and CDR2 from the germline V gene are MNHNS and SASEGT. V lost 7 bases and J 0 bases, leaving 10 bases between the germline ends. The CDR3 sequence: CASITGVAKNIQYF. CDR3 bases: TGTGCCAGCATCACGGGGGTAGCCAAAAACATTCAGTACTTC.

This clonotype was counted between two and nine times. V and J are TRBV4-3 and TRBJ2-7; the match to TRBD1 covers 12 bases. J gave up 5 bases and V 0 bases, and 11 bases lay outside the gene matches. This CDR3 contains 18 residues. Germline V gene lookup returns CDR1 LGHNA and CDR2 YSLEER. The CDR3 nucleotides are TGCGCCAGCAGCCAAGAACCTTCCGGGACAGGGGGCGGAAACGAGCAGTACTTC. This gives the protein CASSQEPSGTGGGNEQYF.

This clonotype was found many times. The chain employs TRBV12-3 or TRBV12-4 and TRBJ1-6; D remains unclear. With 3 bases removed from V and 8 bases from J, the gap between germline ends came to 8 bases. This CDR3 has 13 residues. CDR3 DNA sequence: TGTGCCAGCAGTTTGAAGGGTGATTCACCCCTCCACTTT. It codes for CASSLKGDSPLHF.

The chain uses TRBV6-1 and TRBJ1-5, with 9 bases identical to TRBD1. This CDR3 has 16 residues. With 6 bases clipped from V and 0 bases from J, the junction kept 6 bases outside the gene matches. From germline, CDR1 is MNHNS and CDR2 SASEGT. The DNA of the CDR3 is TGTGCCAGCAGCGTAACAGGGGGCTATAGCAATCAGCCCCAGCATTTT. Translating it yields CASSVTGGYSNQPQHF.

A remark on this clonotype: This likely came from a read error, as a far larger clone is one base away. The conserved phenylalanine or tryptophan normally closing the CDR3 is absent here, so this likely arose from a read error. The rearrangement links TRBV7-2 to TRBJ2-7; maybe TRBD2 (5 bases). CDR3 length: 16 amino acids. CDR1 SGHTA and CDR2 FQGNSA come from the germline V gene. Trimming left V 1 base short and J 2 bases short, with 15 bases between. CDR3 loop: CASSLGGHPLPYEQYL. For the CDR3, the DNA is TGTGCCAGCAGCTTAGGAGGGCACCCCCTTCCCTACGAGCAGTACCTC.

The chain carries TRBV5-1 and TRBJ1-5; D gene ambiguous. V gave up 0 bases and J gave up 6 bases, with 10 bases separating them. This CDR3 region has 14 residues. The germline CDR1 and CDR2 sequences are SGHRS and YFSETQ. Here the CDR3 DNA reads TGCGCCAGCAGCTTGGGTCCAGGAACTCAGCCCCAGCATTTT. Amino acids: CASSLGPGTQPQHF. The variable domain in full, with the rest retrieved from reference TRBV5-1 and TRBJ1-5, is KAGVTQTPRYLIKTRGQQVTLSCSPISGHRSVSWYQQTPGQGLQFLFEYFSETQRNKGNFPGRFSGRQFSNSRSEMNVSTLELGDSALYLCASSLGPGTQPQHFGDGTRLSIL.

This clonotype was seen repeatedly, ten times or more. The chain couples TRBV2 to TRBJ2-7; tentatively, D is TRBD1 (5 bases). Germline V lookup: CDR1 SNHLY, CDR2 FYNNEI. Trimming took 6 bases from V and 2 from J, leaving 8 bases between them. The CDR3 has 12 amino acids. CDR3 DNA sequence: TGTGCCAGCAGATCAGGGCCCTACGAGCAGTACTTC. Amino acids: CASRSGPYEQYF.

This clonotype occurred many times. V is TRBV28 and J is TRBJ2-7; weak D call: TRBD1 (6 bases). V was shortened by 2 bases and J by 0 bases, with 11 bases between the two germline ends. This CDR3 region has 15 residues. The V gene's germline CDR1 is MDHEN and CDR2 SYDVKM. This CDR3 is CASSLQGTGSYEQYF. The CDR3 nucleotides are TGTGCCAGCAGTTTACAGGGGACCGGCTCCTACGAGCAGTACTTC.

This clonotype has at least ten counts. The chain couples TRBV11-2 to TRBJ1-2; 9 nucleotides match TRBD1. The germline V gene has CDR1 SGHAT and CDR2 FQNNGV. The CDR3 is 15 residues long. V lost 1 base, J lost 8 bases, and 8 bases stayed unmatched. CDR3 DNA sequence: TGTGCCAGCAGCTTAGCGCCGGACAGGGGATTCGGCTACACCTTC. This sequence encodes CASSLAPDRGFGYTF.

The rearrangement links TRBV12-3 or TRBV12-4 to TRBJ2-7, with D unresolved. CDR3 length: 15 amino acids. V was shortened by 1 base and J by 6 bases, with 16 bases between the two germline ends. CDR3 nucleotide sequence: TGTGCCAGCAGTTTAGGTTCGGCCACCCCTCGCGAGCAGTACTTC. It codes for CASSLGSATPREQYF.

The chain has TRBV12-3 or TRBV12-4 and TRBJ1-6, with TRBD1 matching 9 bases. The CDR3 length is 16 residues. Trimming took 6 bases from V and 7 from J; bases not matched to a gene: 10. The chain's CDR3 is CASSFPGQGRNSPLHF. DNA for the CDR3: TGTGCCAGCAGCTTCCCGGGACAGGGTAGGAATTCACCCCTCCACTTT.

This clonotype showed up just a few times. The rearrangement links TRBV18 to TRBJ2-5, with TRBD1 matching over 8 bases. J gave up 5 bases and V 6 bases, and 5 bases lay outside the gene matches. Germline CDR1 KGHSH, CDR2 LQKENI. The CDR3 is 13 residues long. The CDR3 DNA reads TGTGCCAGCTCGCAGACAGGGGAGGAGACCCAGTACTTC. Amino acid sequence: CASSQTGEETQYF.

This clonotype has at least ten counts. The gene calls are TRBV20-1 and TRBJ2-5, with 15 bases matching TRBD2. The germline gives CDR1 DFQATT, CDR2 SNEGSKA (reference sequence). Trimming took 3 bases from V and 3 from J; bases not matched to a gene: 11. The CDR3 has 18 residues. This CDR3 is CSASSLPGLAGGEETQYF. CDR3 DNA: TGCAGTGCTAGCTCGTTACCGGGACTAGCGGGGGGAGAAGAGACCCAGTACTTC.